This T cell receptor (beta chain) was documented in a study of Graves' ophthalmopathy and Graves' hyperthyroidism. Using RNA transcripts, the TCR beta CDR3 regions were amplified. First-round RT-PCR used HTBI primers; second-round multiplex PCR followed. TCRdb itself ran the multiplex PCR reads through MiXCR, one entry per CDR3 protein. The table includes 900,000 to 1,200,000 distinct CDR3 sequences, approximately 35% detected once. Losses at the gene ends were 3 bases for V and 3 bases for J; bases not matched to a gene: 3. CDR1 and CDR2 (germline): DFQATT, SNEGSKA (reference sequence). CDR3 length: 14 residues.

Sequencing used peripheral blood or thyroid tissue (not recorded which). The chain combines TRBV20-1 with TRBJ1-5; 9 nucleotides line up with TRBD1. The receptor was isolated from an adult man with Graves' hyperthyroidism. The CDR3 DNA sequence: TGCAGTGCTAGGGGGACAGGGATCAATCAGCCCCAGCATTTT. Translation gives CSARGTGINQPQHF.